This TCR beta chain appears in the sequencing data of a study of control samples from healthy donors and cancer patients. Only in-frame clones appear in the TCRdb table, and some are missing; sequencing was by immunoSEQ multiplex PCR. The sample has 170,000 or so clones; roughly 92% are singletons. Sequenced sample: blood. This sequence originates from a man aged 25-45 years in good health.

The CDR3 coding sequence is TGTGCCAGCAGCTCCACTATGATAGGCTATGGCTACACCTTC. It codes for CASSSTMIGYGYTF. The chain couples TRBV11-2 to TRBJ1-2; D is ambiguous. This CDR3 is built from 14 residues. V gave up 4 bases and J gave up 4 bases, with 13 bases separating them. The V gene's germline CDR1 is SGHAT and CDR2 FQNNGV.